Presented here are 30 T cell receptor beta chains from one specimen sequenced in a study of shared clonotypes between healthy human individuals. Generated by immunoSEQ multiplex PCR, the TCRdb table keeps only in-frame clones and is missing some. In the table there are 1.6 million or so clones, 98% of which are singletons. Sequenced material: naive CD4+ T cells sorted from blood. Subset defined: CD45RA+ positively selected. The receptors here all came from a man aged 30 to 45 in good health.

CDR3 residues: CASSSLAGGYHEQFF. The DNA for the CDR3 is TGTGCCAGCAGTTCACTAGCGGGAGGGTACCATGAGCAGTTCTTC. This chain connects TRBV27 to TRBJ2-1, with 13 bases identical to TRBD2. The CDR3 is made up of 15 amino acids. With 4 bases clipped from V and 8 bases from J, the junction kept 5 bases outside the gene matches. Germline V gene sequence: CDR1 MNHEY, CDR2 SMNVEV (reference sequence).

V and J are TRBV7-2 and TRBJ2-1; 12 nucleotides align to TRBD2. Trimming took 6 bases from V and 7 from J; bases not matched to a gene: 16. Germline V gives CDR1 SGHTA, CDR2 FQGNSA. The CDR3 contains 18 residues. As DNA, the CDR3 is TGTGCCAGCAGTTCCCCCAATGGCCTAGCGGGAGGGGGAAATGAGCAGTTCTTC. Its translation: CASSSPNGLAGGGNEQFF.

As for this clone: The sample holds other DNA sequences that translate to the same CDR3. The gene calls are TRBV6-6 and TRBJ2-2, with D perhaps TRBD2 (5 bases). With 0 bases removed from V and 1 base from J, the gap between germline ends came to 9 bases. Germline V gene data show CDR1 as MNHNY and CDR2 as SVGAGI (reference sequence). This CDR3 has 16 residues. The CDR3 sequence: CASSYSRGGNTGELFF. CDR3 DNA sequence: TGTGCCAGCAGTTACTCGAGAGGAGGGAACACCGGGGAGCTGTTTTTT.

The count of this clone is one. The V and J genes are TRBV2 and TRBJ2-7; 10 nucleotides agree with TRBD2. V was pared by 6 bases and J by 6 bases, with 8 bases of the junction left unmatched. The CDR3 sequence is 14 residues long. Germline V lookup: CDR1 SNHLY, CDR2 FYNNEI. Here the CDR3 reads CASSPGLAIGEQYF. In DNA form, the CDR3 reads TGTGCCAGCAGCCCGGGACTAGCGATCGGCGAGCAGTACTTC.

This clone was detected once. The chain employs TRBV14 and TRBJ2-7; the D is unclear. Between the trimmed V and J ends, which lost 4 bases and 1 base, there was a span of 8 bases. Germline V gene data show CDR1 as SGHDN and CDR2 as FVKESK. There are 13 residues in the CDR3. CDR3 nucleotide sequence: TGTGCCAGCAGCCCTTCTAGATCCTACGAGCAGTACTTC. This codes for CASSPSRSYEQYF.

The chain has TRBV6-1 and TRBJ2-7; 10 nucleotides match TRBD1. Germline V lookup: CDR1 MNHNS, CDR2 SASEGT. After removal of 5 bases from V and 4 bases from J, the junction contained 5 bases not matched to a gene. The CDR3 spans 14 residues. As DNA, the CDR3 is TGTGCCAGCAGTAGACAGGGGGCACGATACGAGCAGTACTTC. Translated: CASSRQGARYEQYF.

The genes are TRBV14 and TRBJ2-4, with a weak D call TRBD2 (6 bases). Germline V lookup: CDR1 SGHDN, CDR2 FVKESK. The CDR3 totals 16 residues. The germline V and J ends were trimmed by 4 bases and 6 bases, with 19 bases remaining between them. CDR3 sequence reads: CASSPPGLEARNIQYF. The CDR3 region has the DNA TGTGCCAGCAGCCCGCCGGGACTGGAGGCAAGAAACATTCAGTACTTC.

The chain carries TRBV5-4 and TRBJ2-7; TRBD2 matches 8 bases. The germline V gene encodes CDR1 SGHNT and CDR2 YYREEE (reference sequence). V dropped 4 bases and J dropped 3; count of bases not matched to a gene: 12. CDR3 length equals 16 residues. The CDR3 spells CASSPIPAGGNYEQYF. CDR3 sequence (DNA): TGTGCCAGCAGCCCGATACCGGCGGGAGGCAACTACGAGCAGTACTTC.

This chain uses TRBV7-8 with TRBJ2-3, with D possibly TRBD1 on 5 matching bases. The V end lost 2 bases, the J end lost 0 bases, and 6 bases lay between the germline ends. Germline V gives CDR1 SGHVS, CDR2 FQNEAQ. This CDR3 is 14 amino acids long. DNA of the CDR3: TGTGCCAGCAGCTTAAGGGGTAGCACAGATACGCAGTATTTT. Amino acids: CASSLRGSTDTQYF. Full variable domain (rest looked up from reference TRBV7-8 and TRBJ2-3): GAGVSQSPRYKVAKRGQDVALRCDPISGHVSLFWYQQALGQGPEFLTYFQNEAQLDKSGLPSDRFFAERPEGSVSTLKIQRTQQEDSAVYLCASSLRGSTDTQYFGPGTRLTVL.

This clone was found once. The chain carries TRBV18 and TRBJ2-3, with 9 bases lining up with TRBD1. Per germline, CDR1 KGHSH and CDR2 LQKENI. V lost 1 base, J lost 2 bases, and 10 bases stayed unmatched. The length of the CDR3 is 18 residues. CDR3 protein: CASSPRVSGQGYTDTQYF. The CDR3 nucleotides are TGTGCCAGCTCACCACGCGTTTCAGGACAGGGGTACACAGATACGCAGTATTTT.

The chain joins TRBV28 to TRBJ2-5; 9 bases agree with TRBD1. The V and J ends lost 6 bases and 4 bases, in that order; junction bases with no gene match: 9. The CDR3 is made up of 15 amino acids. Germline V gene lookup returns CDR1 MDHEN and CDR2 SYDVKM. CDR3 DNA sequence: TGTGCCAGCAGGGTCCGGACAGGGGTTGGAGAGACCCAGTACTTC. Translated, it gives CASRVRTGVGETQYF. The full variable domain, in which reference TRBV28 and TRBJ2-5 provide the parts outside the CDR3, is DVKVTQSSRYLVKRTGEKVFLECVQDMDHENMFWYRQDPGLGLRLIYFSYDVKMKEKGDIPEGYSVSREKKERFSLILESASTNQTSMYLCASRVRTGVGETQYFGPGTRLLVL.

J is TRBJ2-7 and V is TRBV5-1; TRBD2 matches at 8 bases. CDR1 and CDR2 (germline): SGHRS, YFSETQ. The CDR3 totals 14 residues. V lost 3 bases and J lost 6; bases outside the gene matches: 8. The CDR3 coding sequence is TGCGCCAGCAGCTCCGGGACTAGTGGTCTCGAGCAGTACTTC. As protein: CASSSGTSGLEQYF.

With regard to this clone: Mismatch with germline at one junction end may stem from a read error. The chain links TRBV7-9 to TRBJ2-1; D gene unclear. Germline V gene sequence: CDR1 SEHNR, CDR2 FQNEAQ (reference sequence). This CDR3 is 14 amino acids long. The CDR3 region has the DNA TGTGCCAGCAGCCGAGGTCAGAGTTACAATGAGCGGTTCTTC. The encoded protein is CASSRGQSYNERFF.

The V gene is TRBV7-9, the J gene TRBJ2-1; TRBD2 is a possible D gene (5 bases). CDR3 size: 14 residues. From germline, CDR1 is SEHNR and CDR2 FQNEAQ (reference sequence). V was trimmed by 1 base and J by 9 bases, leaving 13 bases between them. The CDR3 reads CASSLGTYSGEQFF. Written as DNA, the CDR3 is TGTGCCAGCAGCTTAGGAACCTACAGCGGTGAGCAGTTCTTC.

The chain links TRBV28 to TRBJ1-2, with D possibly matching TRBD1 (6 bases). Germline CDR1 and CDR2: MDHEN and SYDVKM. The CDR3 sequence is 14 residues long. V was clipped by 3 bases and J by 5 bases, with 13 bases between them. CDR3 loop: CASSFRGRGYGYTF. The CDR3 nucleotides are TGTGCCAGCAGTTTCCGGGGCAGGGGTTATGGCTACACCTTC.

The V gene is TRBV29-1, the J gene TRBJ2-7; D gene unclear. Germline values: CDR1 SQVTM, CDR2 ANQGSEA. V lost 7 bases and J lost 2, with 15 bases in between. The CDR3 runs 13 residues. Here the CDR3 DNA reads TGCAGCGCCACTTCGGGCCTCACCTACGAGCAGTACTTC. Its protein product is CSATSGLTYEQYF.

The chain carries TRBV7-2 and TRBJ1-1; 11 bases are shared with TRBD1. The CDR3 runs 17 residues. Germline V gives CDR1 SGHTA, CDR2 FQGNSA. After removal of 1 base from V and 4 bases from J, the junction contained 8 bases not matched to a gene. The CDR3 coding sequence is TGTGCCAGCAGCTTAGGGACAGGGGGCTTTGGAGGCACTGAAGCTTTCTTT. Residues: CASSLGTGGFGGTEAFF.

V is TRBV7-2 and J is TRBJ2-3; the D gene is possibly TRBD1 (5 bases). CDR3 length: 16 amino acids. Trimming left V 5 bases short and J 2 bases short, with 17 bases between. Germline V gene sequence: CDR1 SGHTA, CDR2 FQGNSA. The CDR3 DNA follows: TGTGCCAGCAGCACCCGGCCAGGGCGAATCACAGATACGCAGTATTTT. It is translated as CASSTRPGRITDTQYF.

This clone has a single count. The chain joins TRBV19 to TRBJ2-7; possibly TRBD2 for D (6 bases). This CDR3 spans 12 amino acids. CDR1 is LNHDA and CDR2 is SQIVND in the germline V gene (reference sequence). The V end was cut by 11 bases, the J end by 3 bases, with 14 bases between. The CDR3 DNA sequence: TGTGCCCCCCAAGGGACTTTCTACGAGCAGTACTTC. Protein sequence: CAPQGTFYEQYF.

About this clone itself: Other DNA sequences from this sample encode an identical CDR3 as well. The chain carries TRBV19 and TRBJ1-5, with TRBD1 as a possible D gene (5 bases). The CDR3 consists of 13 residues. V was clipped by 3 bases and J by 7 bases, with 10 bases between them. Germline assignment: CDR1 LNHDA and CDR2 SQIVND (reference sequence). The CDR3 loop is CASSMEGRQPQHF. In DNA, the CDR3 is TGTGCCAGTAGTATGGAGGGGCGCCAGCCCCAGCATTTT. Variable domain in full (rest from reference TRBV19 and TRBJ1-5): DGGITQSPKYLFRKEGQNVTLSCEQNLNHDAMYWYRQDPGQGLRLIYYSQIVNDFQKGDIAEGYSVSREKKESFPLTVTSAQKNPTAFYLCASSMEGRQPQHFGDGTRLSIL.

This chain uses TRBV28 with TRBJ2-7; the D is unclear. CDR1 is MDHEN, CDR2 SYDVKM, per germline. V was shortened by 6 bases and J by 7 bases, with 19 bases between the two germline ends. The CDR3 is made up of 14 amino acids. The CDR3 DNA is TGTGCCAGCAGATACAGTGTCGGGCTCAGGGAGCAGTACTTC. It encodes CASRYSVGLREQYF.

The chain links TRBV5-1 to TRBJ2-2, with D uncertain. This CDR3 spans 16 amino acids. The germline V gene encodes CDR1 SGHRS and CDR2 YFSETQ. Trimming cost V 3 bases and J 5 bases, with 17 bases left between them. This CDR3 reads CASSSQPQSETGELFF. The CDR3 DNA reads TGCGCCAGCAGCTCACAGCCCCAGTCCGAGACCGGGGAGCTGTTTTTT.

The genes are TRBV7-9 and TRBJ2-1; D remains ambiguous. Germline CDR1 SEHNR, CDR2 FQNEAQ (reference sequence). Trimming took off 1 base at V and 0 bases at J, with 13 bases between the two ends. The CDR3 contains 17 residues. In DNA, the CDR3 is TGTGCCAGCAGCTTAGGGTCAACCGCCAGCTCCTACAATGAGCAGTTCTTC. Translation: CASSLGSTASSYNEQFF.

This chain uses TRBV5-6 with TRBJ2-2, with D tentatively TRBD1 or TRBD2 (5 bases each). Germline V lookup: CDR1 SGHDT, CDR2 YYEEEE. Trimming took off 2 bases at V and 6 bases at J, with 11 bases between the two ends. The CDR3 runs to 14 residues. CDR3 region: CASSFSMGAGELFF. The CDR3 DNA reads as TGTGCCAGCAGCTTCAGTATGGGGGCCGGGGAGCTGTTTTTT.

The chain employs TRBV5-1 and TRBJ2-2; the match to TRBD2 covers 10 bases. The germline V gene encodes CDR1 SGHRS and CDR2 YFSETQ. V was clipped by 0 bases and J by 1 base; unmatched bases: 3. The CDR3 spans 17 residues. CDR3 bases: TGCGCCAGCAGCTTGGGGGCTAGCGGGAGGAACACCGGGGAGCTGTTTTTT. Translating it yields CASSLGASGRNTGELFF.

The rearrangement links TRBV14 to TRBJ2-1; no firm D call. Germline-derived CDR1 and CDR2 are SGHDN and FVKESK. V lost 0 bases and J 11 bases, leaving 11 bases between the germline ends. CDR3 size: 13 residues. This CDR3 is CASSQDLVSQQFF. The CDR3 region has the DNA TGTGCCAGCAGCCAAGATTTAGTCTCCCAGCAGTTCTTC.

The V and J genes are TRBV7-9 and TRBJ2-7; 8 positions match TRBD2. The CDR3 has 14 amino acids. The V gene end was trimmed by 5 bases and the J gene end by 5 bases; junction bases not matched to a gene: 8. The germline V gene encodes CDR1 SEHNR and CDR2 FQNEAQ (reference sequence). CDR3 protein: CASSRSGSRDEQYF. CDR3 nucleotides: TGTGCCAGCAGCCGCAGCGGGAGCAGGGACGAGCAGTACTTC. Drawing the rest from reference TRBV7-9 and TRBJ2-7, the complete variable domain is DTGVSQNPRHKITKRGQNVTFRCDPISEHNRLYWYRQTLGQGPEFLTYFQNEAQLEKSRLLSDRFSAERPKGSFSTLEIQRTEQGDSAMYLCASSRSGSRDEQYFGPGTRLTVT.

Note on this clone: The same CDR3 can be traced to other DNA sequences in this sample. V gene TRBV30 combines with J gene TRBJ1-5; D gene unclear. This CDR3 has 12 residues. The germline V gene has CDR1 GTSNPN and CDR2 SVGIG (reference sequence). V shed 2 bases and J shed 1 base, with 3 bases lying between them. The CDR3 loop is CAWSRSNQPQHF. As DNA, the CDR3 is TGTGCCTGGAGTCGGAGCAATCAGCCCCAGCATTTT.

The chain combines TRBV25-1 with TRBJ2-7; no firm D call. V was pared by 4 bases and J by 2 bases, with 12 bases between. CDR3 length: 14 residues. CDR1 and CDR2 from the germline V gene are MGHDK and SYGVNS. The CDR3 sequence: CASSGTPVAYEQYF. CDR3 bases: TGTGCCAGCAGTGGGACGCCGGTGGCCTACGAGCAGTACTTC.

This chain links TRBV19 with TRBJ1-1; D not resolved. The CDR3 consists of 14 residues. The germline V gene encodes CDR1 LNHDA and CDR2 SQIVND (reference sequence). V lost 7 bases, J lost 1 base, and 13 bases lay in between. CDR3 residues: CASKLATTNTEAFF. CDR3 bases: TGTGCCAGTAAATTGGCAACGACGAACACTGAAGCTTTCTTT.